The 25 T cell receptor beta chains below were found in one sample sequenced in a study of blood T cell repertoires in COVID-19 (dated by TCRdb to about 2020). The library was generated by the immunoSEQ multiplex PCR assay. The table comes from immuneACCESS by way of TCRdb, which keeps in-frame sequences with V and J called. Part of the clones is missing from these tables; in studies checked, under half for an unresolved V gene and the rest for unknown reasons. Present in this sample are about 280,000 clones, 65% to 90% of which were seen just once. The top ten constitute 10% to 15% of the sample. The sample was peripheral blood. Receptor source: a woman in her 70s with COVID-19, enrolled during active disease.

As DNA, the CDR3 is TGCAGCGCCGCGGTCGGGACTAGCGGCACCGGGGAGCTGTTTTTT. Amino acid sequence: CSAAVGTSGTGELFF. V usage is TRBV29-1 and J usage is TRBJ2-2, with 11 bases that match TRBD2. The CDR3 contains 15 residues. Per the germline V gene, CDR1 is SQVTM and CDR2 is ANQGSEA. J was trimmed by 4 bases and V by 7 bases; bases with no gene match: 8.

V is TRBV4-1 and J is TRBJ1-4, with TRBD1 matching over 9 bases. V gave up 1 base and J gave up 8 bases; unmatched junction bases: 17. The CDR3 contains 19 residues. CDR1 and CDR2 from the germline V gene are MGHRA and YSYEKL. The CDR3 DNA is TGCGCCAGCAGCCAAGGTTACCGGGACAGGGCCTTTCTTATGGAAAAACTGTTTTTT. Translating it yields CASSQGYRDRAFLMEKLFF.

CDR3 nucleotide sequence: TGTGCCAGCAGCCAGATGACTAGCGGGGGCACAGATACGCAGTATTTT. Residues: CASSQMTSGGTDTQYF. The J gene is TRBJ2-3, the V gene TRBV5-4, with 11 bases lining up with TRBD2. This CDR3 is 16 amino acids long. Germline values: CDR1 SGHNT, CDR2 YYREEE (reference sequence). J was trimmed by 1 base and V by 4 bases; bases with no gene match: 5.

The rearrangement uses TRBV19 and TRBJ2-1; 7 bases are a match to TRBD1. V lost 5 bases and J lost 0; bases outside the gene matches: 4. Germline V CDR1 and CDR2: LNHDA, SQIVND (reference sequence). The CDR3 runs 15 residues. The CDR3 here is CASSPTGSSYNEQFF. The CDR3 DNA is TGTGCCAGTAGTCCGACAGGGAGCTCCTACAATGAGCAGTTCTTC.

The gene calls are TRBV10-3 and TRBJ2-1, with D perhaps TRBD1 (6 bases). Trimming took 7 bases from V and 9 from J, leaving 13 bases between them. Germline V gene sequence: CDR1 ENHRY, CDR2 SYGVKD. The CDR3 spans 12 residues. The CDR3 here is CAIKQGPGEQFF. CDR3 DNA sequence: TGTGCCATCAAGCAGGGGCCCGGTGAGCAGTTCTTC.

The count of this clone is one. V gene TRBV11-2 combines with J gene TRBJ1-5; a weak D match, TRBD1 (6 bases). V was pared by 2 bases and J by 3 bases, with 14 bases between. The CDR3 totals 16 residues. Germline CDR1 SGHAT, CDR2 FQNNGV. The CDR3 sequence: CASSLSGGESNQPQHF. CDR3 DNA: TGTGCCAGCAGCTTATCGGGGGGCGAATCCAATCAGCCCCAGCATTTT.

DNA for the CDR3: TGCAGTGCCCGAGATAATGAAAAACTGTTTTTT. It yields the protein CSARDNEKLFF. The V gene is TRBV20-1, the J gene TRBJ1-4, with D uncertain. Germline loops: CDR1 DFQATT, CDR2 SNEGSKA (reference sequence). The CDR3 extends over 11 amino acids. V lost 6 bases to trimming and J lost 4 bases, with 6 bases between them.

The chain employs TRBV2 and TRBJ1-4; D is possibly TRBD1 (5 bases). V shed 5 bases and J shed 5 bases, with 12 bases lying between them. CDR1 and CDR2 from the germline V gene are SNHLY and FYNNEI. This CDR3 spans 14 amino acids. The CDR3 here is CASSRDFQNEKLFF. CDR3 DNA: TGTGCCAGCAGTCGGGACTTTCAAAATGAAAAACTGTTTTTT.

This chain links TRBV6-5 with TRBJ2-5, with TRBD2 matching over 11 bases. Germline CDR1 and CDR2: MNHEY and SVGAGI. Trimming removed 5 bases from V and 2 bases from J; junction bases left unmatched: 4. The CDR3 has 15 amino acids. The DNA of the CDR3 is TGTGCCAGCAGTATGACTAGCGGGGCACAAGAGACCCAGTACTTC. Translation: CASSMTSGAQETQYF.

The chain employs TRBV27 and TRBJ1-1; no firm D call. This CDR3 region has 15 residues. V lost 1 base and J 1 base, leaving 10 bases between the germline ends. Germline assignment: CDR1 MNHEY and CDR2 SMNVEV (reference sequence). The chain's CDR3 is CASSLYYGGNTEAFF. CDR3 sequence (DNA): TGTGCCAGCAGTTTATATTACGGAGGGAACACTGAAGCTTTCTTT.

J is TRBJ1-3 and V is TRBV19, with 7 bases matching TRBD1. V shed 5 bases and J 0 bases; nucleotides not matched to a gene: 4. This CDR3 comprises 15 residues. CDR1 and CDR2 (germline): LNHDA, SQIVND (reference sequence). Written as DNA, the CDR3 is TGTGCCAGTAGTCTGACAGGGCCCTCTGGAAACACCATATATTTT. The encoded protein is CASSLTGPSGNTIYF. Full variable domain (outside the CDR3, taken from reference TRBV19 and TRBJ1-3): DGGITQSPKYLFRKEGQNVTLSCEQNLNHDAMYWYRQDPGQGLRLIYYSQIVNDFQKGDIAEGYSVSREKKESFPLTVTSAQKNPTAFYLCASSLTGPSGNTIYFGEGSWLTVV.

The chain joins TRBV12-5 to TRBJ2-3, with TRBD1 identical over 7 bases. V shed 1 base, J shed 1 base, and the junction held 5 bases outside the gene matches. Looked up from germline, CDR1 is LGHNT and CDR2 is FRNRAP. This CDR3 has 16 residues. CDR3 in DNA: TGTGCTAGTGGTTTGGGCCTAGGGGGCGGCACAGATACGCAGTATTTT. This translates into CASGLGLGGGTDTQYF. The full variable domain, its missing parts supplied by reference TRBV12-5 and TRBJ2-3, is DARVTQTPRHKVTEMGQEVTMRCQPILGHNTVFWYRQTMMQGLELLAYFRNRAPLDDSGMPKDRFSAEMPDATLATLKIQPSEPRDSAVYFCASGLGLGGGTDTQYFGPGTRLTVL.

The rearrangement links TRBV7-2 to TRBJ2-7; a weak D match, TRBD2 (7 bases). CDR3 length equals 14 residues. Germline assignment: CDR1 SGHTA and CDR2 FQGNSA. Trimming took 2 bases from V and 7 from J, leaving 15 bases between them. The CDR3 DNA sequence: TGTGCCAGCAGCTTAAACGGGGGGCCCGGGGAGCAGTACTTC. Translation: CASSLNGGPGEQYF.

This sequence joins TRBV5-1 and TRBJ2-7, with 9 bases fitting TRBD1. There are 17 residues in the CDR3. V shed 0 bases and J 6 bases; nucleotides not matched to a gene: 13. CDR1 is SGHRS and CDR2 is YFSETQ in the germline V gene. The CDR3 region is CASSLATSGQGSSEQYF. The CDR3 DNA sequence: TGCGCCAGCAGCTTGGCCACTTCGGGACAGGGTTCTTCCGAGCAGTACTTC.

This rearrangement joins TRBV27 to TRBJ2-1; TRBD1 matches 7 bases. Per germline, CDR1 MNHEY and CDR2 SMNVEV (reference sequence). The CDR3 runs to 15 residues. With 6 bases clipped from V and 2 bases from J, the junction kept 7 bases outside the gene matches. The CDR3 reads CASSRATGTYNEQFF. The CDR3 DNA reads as TGTGCCAGCAGCCGAGCGACAGGGACCTACAATGAGCAGTTCTTC.

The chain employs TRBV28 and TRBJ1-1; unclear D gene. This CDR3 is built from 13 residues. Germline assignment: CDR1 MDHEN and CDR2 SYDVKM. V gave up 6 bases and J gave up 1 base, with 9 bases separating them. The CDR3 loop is CASSHDWNTEAFF. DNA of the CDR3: TGTGCCAGCAGCCACGACTGGAACACTGAAGCTTTCTTT.

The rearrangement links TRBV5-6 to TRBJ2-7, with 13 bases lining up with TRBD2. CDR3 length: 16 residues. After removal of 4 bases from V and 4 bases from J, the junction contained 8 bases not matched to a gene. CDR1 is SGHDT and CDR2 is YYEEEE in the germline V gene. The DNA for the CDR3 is TGTGCCAGCAGCCTAGGACTAGCGGGGGTCTTATACGAGCAGTACTTC. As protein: CASSLGLAGVLYEQYF.

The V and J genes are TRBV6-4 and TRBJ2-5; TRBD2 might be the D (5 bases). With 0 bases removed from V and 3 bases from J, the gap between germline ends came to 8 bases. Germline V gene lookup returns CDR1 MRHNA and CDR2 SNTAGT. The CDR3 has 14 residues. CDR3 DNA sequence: TGTGCCAGCAGTGACTCTTGGCGGGAAGAGACCCAGTACTTC. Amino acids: CASSDSWREETQYF.

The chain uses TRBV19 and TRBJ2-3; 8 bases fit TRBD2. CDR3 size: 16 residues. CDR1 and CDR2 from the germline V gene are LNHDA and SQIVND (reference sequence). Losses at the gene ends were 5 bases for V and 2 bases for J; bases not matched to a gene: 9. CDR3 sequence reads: CASSPVPGGITDTQYF. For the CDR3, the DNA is TGTGCCAGTAGTCCCGTACCGGGGGGGATCACAGATACGCAGTATTTT.

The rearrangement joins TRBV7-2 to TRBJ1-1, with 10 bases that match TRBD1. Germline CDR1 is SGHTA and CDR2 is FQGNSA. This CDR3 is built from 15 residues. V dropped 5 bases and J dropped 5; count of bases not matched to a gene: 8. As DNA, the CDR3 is TGTGCCAGCAGCCCTAGGGACAGGGGACGGACTGAAGCTTTCTTT. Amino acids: CASSPRDRGRTEAFF.

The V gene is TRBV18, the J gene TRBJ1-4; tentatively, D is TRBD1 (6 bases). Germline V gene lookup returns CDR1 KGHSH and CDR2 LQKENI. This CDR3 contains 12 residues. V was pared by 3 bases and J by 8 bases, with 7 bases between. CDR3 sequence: CASSPQGEKLFF. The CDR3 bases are TGTGCCAGCTCACCGCAGGGGGAAAAACTGTTTTTT. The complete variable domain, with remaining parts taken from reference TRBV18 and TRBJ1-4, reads NAGVMQNPRHLVRRRGQEARLRCSPMKGHSHVYWYRQLPEEGLKFMVYLQKENIIDESGMPKERFSAEFPKEGPSILRIQQVVRGDSAAYFCASSPQGEKLFFGSGTQLSVL.

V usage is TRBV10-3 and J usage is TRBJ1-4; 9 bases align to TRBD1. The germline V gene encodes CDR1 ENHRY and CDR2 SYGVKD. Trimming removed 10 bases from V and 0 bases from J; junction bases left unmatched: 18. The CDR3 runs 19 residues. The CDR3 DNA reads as TGTGCCACCCCGTTAGGGACAGGGCCTTTTTTGGCAACTAATGAAAAACTGTTTTTT. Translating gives CATPLGTGPFLATNEKLFF.

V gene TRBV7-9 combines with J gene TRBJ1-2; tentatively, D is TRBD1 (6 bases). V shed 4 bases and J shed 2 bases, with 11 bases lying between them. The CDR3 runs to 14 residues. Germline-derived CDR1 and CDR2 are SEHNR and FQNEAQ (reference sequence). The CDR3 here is CASSSQGTNYGYTF. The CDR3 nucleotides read TGTGCCAGCAGCTCACAGGGAACCAACTATGGCTACACCTTC.

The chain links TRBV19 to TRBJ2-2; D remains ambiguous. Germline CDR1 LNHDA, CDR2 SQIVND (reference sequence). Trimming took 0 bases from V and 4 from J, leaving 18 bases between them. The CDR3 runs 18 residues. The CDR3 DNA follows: TGTGCCAGTAGTATAGATCTGGTTGGAGCAACCCGCACCGGGGAGCTGTTTTTT. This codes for CASSIDLVGATRTGELFF.

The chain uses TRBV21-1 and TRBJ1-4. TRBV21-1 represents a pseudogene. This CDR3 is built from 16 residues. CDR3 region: CASSSPPGFRPEKLFF. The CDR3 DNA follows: TGTGCCAGCAGCTCACCTCCGGGGTTTCGACCTGAAAAACTGTTTTTT.